One sample yielded the 24 T cell receptor beta chains listed below, sequenced in a study of cytomegalovirus exposure and HLA in healthy donors. PCR amplification relied on 60 Vbeta primers (plus 13 Jbeta primers). Produced via immunoSEQ multiplex PCR; TCRdb's table is partial and in-frame only. The sample yields some 87,000 clones, less than 65% seen once. Sequencing used PBMCs. These receptors all stem from a woman aged 25 to 45 in good health and CMV-seropositive.

CDR3 nucleotide sequence: TGTGCCAGCAGTTCCAGGGAGGGGAGGTCTGAAGCTTTCTTT. Translation gives CASSSREGRSEAFF. V and J are TRBV2 and TRBJ1-1; D might be TRBD1 (5 bases). The CDR3 sequence is 14 residues long. Germline values: CDR1 SNHLY, CDR2 FYNNEI. V lost 5 bases and J lost 6, with 16 bases in between.

This clone was observed a single time. This chain connects TRBV19 to TRBJ1-5; TRBD1 might be the D (5 bases). V lost 7 bases, J lost 7 bases, and 14 bases lay in between. The CDR3 extends over 13 amino acids. The germline CDR1 and CDR2 sequences are LNHDA and SQIVND (reference sequence). CDR3: CASNAGFPQPQHF. For the CDR3, the DNA is TGTGCCAGTAACGCAGGGTTCCCCCAGCCCCAGCATTTT.

V and J are TRBV7-9 and TRBJ1-2; 7 bases are shared with TRBD1. This CDR3 has 13 amino acids. Trimming took 5 bases from V and 7 from J; bases not matched to a gene: 7. In germline, CDR1 is SEHNR, CDR2 FQNEAQ (reference sequence). The CDR3 coding sequence is TGTGCCAGCAGCCCGACAGGGATGCGTGGCTACACCTTC. Its protein product is CASSPTGMRGYTF. Based on the CDR3 plus reference TRBV7-9 and TRBJ1-2, the full variable domain is DTGVSQNPRHKITKRGQNVTFRCDPISEHNRLYWYRQTLGQGPEFLTYFQNEAQLEKSRLLSDRFSAERPKGSFSTLEIQRTEQGDSAMYLCASSPTGMRGYTFGSGTRLTVV.

The chain is built from TRBV11-2 and TRBJ1-2; D is unresolved. V lost 0 bases and J 5 bases, leaving 7 bases between the germline ends. CDR3 length: 13 residues. Germline values: CDR1 SGHAT, CDR2 FQNNGV. CDR3 in amino acids: CASSLDAGYGYTF. The CDR3 nucleotides are TGTGCCAGCAGCTTAGATGCAGGTTATGGCTACACCTTC.

The chain carries TRBV19 and TRBJ1-2; D might be TRBD1 (5 bases). V was cut by 4 bases and J by 2 bases, with 8 bases left in between. The CDR3 is 13 amino acids. Germline-derived CDR1 and CDR2 are LNHDA and SQIVND (reference sequence). The CDR3 protein is CASSKQENYGYTF. Written as DNA, the CDR3 is TGTGCCAGTAGTAAACAGGAAAACTATGGCTACACCTTC.

This clone has a handful of counts. The chain couples TRBV2 to TRBJ2-3, with 14 bases matching TRBD2. Unmatched junction bases numbered 2, after V lost 4 bases and J lost 5 bases. CDR1 and CDR2 (germline): SNHLY, FYNNEI. The CDR3 extends over 15 amino acids. The DNA of the CDR3 is TGTGCCAGCAGTGGACTAGCGGGGGGGCGAGATACGCAGTATTTT. Its translation: CASSGLAGGRDTQYF.

J is TRBJ2-7 and V is TRBV6-5, with D maybe TRBD1 (5 bases). Trimming took off 0 bases at V and 3 bases at J, with 6 bases between the two ends. This CDR3 is 13 amino acids long. CDR1 MNHEY and CDR2 SVGAGI come from the germline V gene. In nucleotides, the CDR3 is TGTGCCAGCAGTTACTCAGGGGACTACGAGCAGTACTTC. Amino acids: CASSYSGDYEQYF.

This clone was seen a few times. The rearrangement uses TRBV5-5 and TRBJ2-2; a weak D match, TRBD2 (5 bases). Per the germline V gene, CDR1 is SGHKS and CDR2 is YYEKEE (reference sequence). This CDR3 region has 14 residues. Trimming took 0 bases from V and 4 from J, leaving 7 bases between them. The CDR3 region has the DNA TGTGCCAGCAGCTTGGTCGCGGGCACCGGGGAGCTGTTTTTT. Translating it yields CASSLVAGTGELFF.

The chain links TRBV6-5 to TRBJ1-6, with 7 bases that match TRBD1. Germline V lookup: CDR1 MNHEY, CDR2 SVGAGI. The CDR3 spans 15 residues. V shed 2 bases and J 9 bases; nucleotides not matched to a gene: 7. Here the CDR3 DNA reads TGTGCCAGCAGTTACGGGAGACAGGGTGGTTCACCCCTCCACTTT. Translating gives CASSYGRQGGSPLHF.

The genes are TRBV27 and TRBJ1-4, with 7 nucleotides matching TRBD1. Germline loops: CDR1 MNHEY, CDR2 SMNVEV (reference sequence). This CDR3 contains 14 residues. J was trimmed by 6 bases and V by 6 bases; bases with no gene match: 7. DNA for the CDR3: TGTGCCAGCAGCTTGACAGGGTACTATGAAAAACTGTTTTTT. Amino acid sequence: CASSLTGYYEKLFF.

V is TRBV7-6 and J is TRBJ2-1; D unresolved. The CDR3 is made up of 13 amino acids. Trimming shortened V by 5 bases and J by 3 bases, and 8 bases separated the two germline ends. Germline assignment: CDR1 SGHVS and CDR2 FNYEAQ. The chain's CDR3 is CASSPQNYNEQFF. In nucleotides, the CDR3 is TGTGCCAGCAGCCCCCAGAACTACAATGAGCAGTTCTTC. Using reference TRBV7-6 and TRBJ2-1 for the parts outside the CDR3, the full variable domain is GAGVSQSPRYKVTKRGQDVALRCDPISGHVSLYWYRQALGQGPEFLTYFNYEAQQDKSGLPNDRFSAERPEGSISTLTIQRTEQRDSAMYRCASSPQNYNEQFFGPGTRLTVL.

The gene calls are TRBV4-1 and TRBJ2-3; 8 bases are a match to TRBD1. The CDR3 covers 17 residues. CDR1 is MGHRA, CDR2 YSYEKL, per germline. Losses at the gene ends were 4 bases for V and 0 bases for J; bases not matched to a gene: 9. CDR3 in DNA: TGCGCCAGCAGCCGACAAGCGACAGGGGCTAGCACAGATACGCAGTATTTT. This sequence encodes CASSRQATGASTDTQYF.

J is TRBJ2-5 and V is TRBV5-4; 13 bases are shared with TRBD2. V gave up 4 bases and J gave up 2 bases; unmatched junction bases: 5. Germline V gene sequence: CDR1 SGHNT, CDR2 YYREEE (reference sequence). CDR3 length: 16 residues. The CDR3: CASSLGLAGWQETQYF. CDR3 nucleotides: TGTGCCAGCAGCCTGGGACTAGCGGGGTGGCAAGAGACCCAGTACTTC.

This clone appeared once. This chain links TRBV19 with TRBJ1-6, with a possible D match to TRBD1 (6 bases). Looked up from germline, CDR1 is LNHDA and CDR2 is SQIVND (reference sequence). Trimming shortened V by 3 bases and J by 6 bases, and 15 bases separated the two germline ends. The CDR3 consists of 16 residues. The CDR3 is CASSIPTGSGNSPLHF. The CDR3 coding sequence is TGTGCCAGTAGTATCCCTACAGGGTCGGGTAATTCACCCCTCCACTTT.

This clone was observed a few times. The chain is built from TRBV6-1 and TRBJ2-5; the D gene is possibly TRBD1 (5 bases). The CDR3 runs to 15 residues. Trimming took off 4 bases at V and 1 base at J, with 13 bases between the two ends. CDR1 is MNHNS, CDR2 SASEGT, per germline. For the CDR3, the DNA is TGTGCCAGCAGTGCCACCCGGACACCCCAAGAGACCCAGTACTTC. Its protein product is CASSATRTPQETQYF.

V and J are TRBV4-3 and TRBJ1-1; weak D call: TRBD1 (6 bases). CDR3 size: 15 residues. CDR1 is LGHNA and CDR2 is YSLEER in the germline V gene. V dropped 6 bases and J dropped 4 bases, with 18 bases sitting between them. The CDR3 region has the DNA TGCGCCAGCAGGCCGGGCGGGGGGGCTGTCACTGAAGCTTTCTTT. Residues: CASRPGGGAVTEAFF.

The CDR3 reads CASSSWDRRNTEAFF. DNA for the CDR3: TGTGCCAGCAGCTCCTGGGACAGGCGGAACACTGAAGCTTTCTTT. The rearrangement uses TRBV7-9 and TRBJ1-1; 8 bases line up with TRBD1. The V segment lost 4 bases and the J segment 1 base; nucleotides outside the gene matches: 5. Germline assignment: CDR1 SEHNR and CDR2 FQNEAQ (reference sequence). This CDR3 comprises 15 residues.

V and J are TRBV7-2 and TRBJ1-6; 7 bases are shared with TRBD1. The V gene's germline CDR1 is SGHTA and CDR2 FQGNSA. V was pared by 5 bases and J by 8 bases, with 6 bases of the junction left unmatched. The CDR3 consists of 14 residues. The CDR3 here is CASSPRQGDSPLHF. The CDR3 nucleotides read TGTGCCAGCAGCCCAAGACAGGGTGATTCACCCCTCCACTTT.

The chain carries TRBV19 and TRBJ2-3; 9 bases fit TRBD2. With 1 base clipped from V and 6 bases from J, the junction kept 11 bases outside the gene matches. Per germline, CDR1 LNHDA and CDR2 SQIVND (reference sequence). The CDR3 runs to 17 residues. The CDR3 coding sequence is TGTGCCAGTAGTATAGGTTTGGTGACTAGCGGCCCCGATACGCAGTATTTT. Protein: CASSIGLVTSGPDTQYF.

The V call is TRBV19, the J call TRBJ1-1, with TRBD1 identical over 8 bases. After removal of 6 bases from V and 7 bases from J, the junction contained 4 bases not matched to a gene. CDR3 length equals 12 residues. Per the germline V gene, CDR1 is LNHDA and CDR2 is SQIVND (reference sequence). CDR3 region: CASSPGGSEAFF. The DNA for the CDR3 is TGTGCCAGTAGCCCAGGGGGCAGTGAAGCTTTCTTT.

The chain carries TRBV28 and TRBJ2-5; no firm D call. The J call may be wrong; the DNA end is better matched by TRBJ2-7. The length of the CDR3 is 11 residues. Germline assignment: CDR1 MDHEN and CDR2 SYDVKM. CDR3 sequence: CASSRYNEQYF. As DNA, the CDR3 is TGTGCCAGCAGTCGCTATAACGAGCAGTACTTC.

The chain links TRBV5-6 to TRBJ1-1, with D unclear. Trimming removed 6 bases at V and 0 bases at J, with 12 bases between. CDR3 size: 14 residues. Germline lookup yields CDR1 SGHDT and CDR2 YYEEEE. The CDR3 nucleotides read TGTGCCAGCAAAGTACAGCCCCTGAACACTGAAGCTTTCTTT. Translating it yields CASKVQPLNTEAFF.

This clone came up once. The J gene is TRBJ1-3, the V gene TRBV12-5, with no clear D. The V end lost 1 base, the J end lost 0 bases, and 10 bases lay between the germline ends. This CDR3 has 16 amino acids. From germline, CDR1 is LGHNT and CDR2 FRNRAP. The CDR3 DNA sequence: TGTGCTAGTGGTTTGGACAGAAGAGACTCTGGAAACACCATATATTTT. Translating gives CASGLDRRDSGNTIYF.

About this clone: The junction shows a germline mismatch at one end, possibly a read error. The V and J genes are TRBV7-7 and TRBJ2-2, with TRBD2 matching 8 bases. The CDR3 spans 16 residues. CDR1 and CDR2 from the germline V gene are SSHAT and FNYEAQ (reference sequence). CDR3 protein: CASSPLAGLITGELFF. In DNA, the CDR3 is TGTGCTAGCAGCCCCTTAGCGGGGCTTATCACCGGGGAGCTGTTTTTT.